These 12 T cell receptor beta chains originate from one sample sequenced in a study of CD8 T cells in ankylosing spondylitis. Using its own MiXCR run on the 5' RACE reads, TCRdb lists one record per CDR3 protein. The table records 350,000 to 450,000 distinct CDR3 sequences, roughly 27% of them present only once. Antigen specificity for these receptors is unknown. Study observations and caveats: Seemingly distinctive of ankylosing spondylitis blood was a TCR beta motif formed by eight highly homologous variants.

Sequences were obtained from blood, either unsorted or a sorted T cell fraction (not recorded which). These receptors all come from a male donor with ankylosing spondylitis.

The rearrangement uses TRBV10-3 and TRBJ1-2; D possibly corresponds to TRBD1 (5 bases). The germline gives CDR1 ENHRY, CDR2 SYGVKD. The V gene lost 6 bases and the J gene lost 5 bases, with 19 bases spanning the gap. This CDR3 is built from 15 residues. CDR3 sequence: CAISGPQGPPYGYTF. CDR3 nucleotides: TGTGCCATCAGCGGACCTCAGGGTCCTCCTTATGGCTACACCTTC.

The rearrangement links TRBV20-1 to TRBJ2-1, with D perhaps matching TRBD2 (5 bases). This CDR3 is built from 15 residues. V was pared by 5 bases and J by 5 bases, with 19 bases between. Germline-derived CDR1 and CDR2 are DFQATT and SNEGSKA (reference sequence). The CDR3 loop reads CSALPGSLRDNEQFF. CDR3 coding DNA: TGCAGTGCTCTGCCGGGATCCCTGAGGGACAATGAGCAGTTCTTC.

This clonotype occurred many times. J is TRBJ1-5 and V is TRBV6-1; no definite D call. Germline assignment: CDR1 MNHNS and CDR2 SASEGT. The ends were cut back, 3 bases at V and 0 bases at J, with 9 bases in the middle. CDR3 length equals 15 residues. Here the CDR3 DNA reads TGTGCCAGCAGTGATAAGGGATATAGCAATCAGCCCCAGCATTTT. Its protein is CASSDKGYSNQPQHF.

The J gene is TRBJ1-1, the V gene TRBV18, with D possibly TRBD1 on 6 matching bases. V was trimmed by 4 bases and J by 8 bases, leaving 11 bases between them. This CDR3 contains 12 residues. Germline CDR1 is KGHSH and CDR2 is LQKENI. The CDR3 DNA reads as TGTGCCAGCTCACTACACAGGGAGGAAGCTTTCTTT. Translated: CASSLHREEAFF.

This clonotype appeared a few times. The chain has TRBV6-1 and TRBJ2-3, with D possibly being TRBD1 (5 bases). The CDR3 has 16 amino acids. With 5 bases removed from V and 1 base from J, the gap between germline ends came to 16 bases. The germline V gene has CDR1 MNHNS and CDR2 SASEGT. The CDR3 DNA sequence: TGTGCCAGCAGTCGATTGTCAGGGTACGGCACAGATACGCAGTATTTT. This sequence encodes CASSRLSGYGTDTQYF.

The chain combines TRBV12-5 with TRBJ1-4; D gene ambiguous. Trimming took 6 bases from V and 11 from J, leaving 25 bases between them. The CDR3 contains 16 residues. Germline values: CDR1 LGHNT, CDR2 FRNRAP. The DNA of the CDR3 is TGTGCTAGTGGCTCAAGCCGGGCCCCCGACCCGCCGAAACTGTTTTTT. Its translation: CASGSSRAPDPPKLFF.

This clonotype has just a few counts. This chain links TRBV6-5 with TRBJ2-2; D gene unclear. The CDR3 is 14 amino acids. Germline V gives CDR1 MNHEY, CDR2 SVGAGI. Deletions cut 0 bases from V and 3 bases from J, with 5 bases between. The CDR3 bases are TGTGCCAGCAGTTACTCGACGGACACCGGGGAGCTGTTTTTT. Its translation: CASSYSTDTGELFF.

In its sample, this clonotype was seen a few times. The rearrangement joins TRBV20-1 to TRBJ2-7; 7 bases are shared with TRBD2. J was trimmed by 7 bases and V by 0 bases; bases with no gene match: 12. Germline CDR1 and CDR2: DFQATT and SNEGSKA (reference sequence). This CDR3 has 15 residues. CDR3 in amino acids: CSARDPQGGAGEQYV. For the CDR3, the DNA is TGCAGTGCTAGAGATCCTCAGGGAGGGGCCGGGGAGCAGTACGTC.

The rearrangement joins TRBV5-6 to TRBJ2-2, with unresolved D. The CDR3 is 13 residues long. The V end lost 4 bases, the J end lost 3 bases, and 7 bases lay between the germline ends. The germline gives CDR1 SGHDT, CDR2 YYEEEE. In nucleotides, the CDR3 is TGTGCCAGCAGCATGCAAGACACCGGGGAGCTGTTTTTT. This translates into CASSMQDTGELFF.

The chain uses TRBV5-1 and TRBJ1-2; perhaps TRBD1 as D (5 bases). Trimming removed 4 bases from V and 0 bases from J, with 10 bases in between. This CDR3 is 14 amino acids long. Germline CDR1 reads SGHRS; CDR2 reads YFSETQ. The CDR3 DNA is TGCGCCAGCAGCCCGGGGGTTTCTAACTATGGCTACACCTTC. Amino acid sequence: CASSPGVSNYGYTF.

This chain links TRBV5-6 with TRBJ2-1; D is unresolved. The CDR3 runs to 15 residues. Germline V gene lookup returns CDR1 SGHDT and CDR2 YYEEEE. Trimming took 0 bases from V and 3 from J, leaving 10 bases between them. The CDR3 reads CASSLGIGLYNEQFF. Here the CDR3 DNA reads TGTGCCAGCAGCTTGGGGATTGGGCTCTACAATGAGCAGTTCTTC.

V usage is TRBV5-1 and J usage is TRBJ1-6, with 7 bases aligning to TRBD1. J gave up 6 bases and V 4 bases, and 10 bases lay outside the gene matches. The CDR3 is made up of 16 amino acids. Germline V lookup: CDR1 SGHRS, CDR2 YFSETQ. The CDR3 DNA follows: TGCGCCAGCAGCCCGGATGGGGACAGTACTAATTCACCCCTCCACTTT. This gives the protein CASSPDGDSTNSPLHF. Filled out from reference TRBV5-1 and TRBJ1-6, the complete variable domain reads KAGVTQTPRYLIKTRGQQVTLSCSPISGHRSVSWYQQTPGQGLQFLFEYFSETQRNKGNFPGRFSGRQFSNSRSEMNVSTLELGDSALYLCASSPDGDSTNSPLHFGNGTRLTVT.